Below, 18 T cell receptor beta chains from the same sample are listed, as sequenced in a study of monozygotic twins with inflammatory bowel disease. TCRdb reprocessed the 5' RACE reads, with one entry per CDR3 protein and no DNA. The sample includes 150,000 to 200,000 distinct CDR3 sequences. The sequenced sample was blood. The receptors derive from a human donor with ulcerative colitis or Crohn's disease, or a healthy co-twin of an affected twin (not recorded which).

This chain connects TRBV6-5 to TRBJ1-5; as DNA is missing, the TRBD1 call by TCRdb cannot be tested. The germline gives CDR1 MNHEY, CDR2 SVGAGI. CDR3 length: 15 amino acids. This CDR3 reads CASSYFQQGQQPQNF.

The CDR3 loop reads CSARDPGDYGYTF. The genes are TRBV20-1 and TRBJ1-2; TCRdb designates TRBD1, a call that cannot be tested without DNA. Germline V gene data show CDR1 as DFQATT and CDR2 as SNEGSKA (reference sequence). The CDR3 spans 13 residues.

CDR3 amino acids: CASSQVLNTEAFF. The V call is TRBV3-1, the J call TRBJ1-1. Germline V gene sequence: CDR1 LGHDT, CDR2 YNNKEL (reference sequence). CDR3 size: 13 residues. Looking up the rest from reference TRBV3-1 and TRBJ1-1 gives the full variable domain: DTAVSQTPKYLVTQMGNDKSIKCEQNLGHDTMYWYKQDSKKFLKIMFSYNNKELIINETVPNRFSPKSPDKAHLNLHINSLELGDSAVYFCASSQVLNTEAFFGQGTRLTVV.

The genes are TRBV4-1 and TRBJ1-3; TCRdb reports TRBD1, a call that lacks DNA to check it against. The CDR3 has 17 residues. Germline loops: CDR1 MGHRA, CDR2 YSYEKL. CDR3 sequence: CASSQVDRISSGNTIYF.

The J gene is TRBJ1-1, the V gene TRBV5-5. Looked up from germline, CDR1 is SGHKS and CDR2 is YYEKEE (reference sequence). This CDR3 has 17 amino acids. The CDR3 spells CASSFRGTATWGTEAFF.

The chain has TRBV6-5 and TRBJ1-6; TCRdb returns TRBD1, unconfirmable since there is no DNA. Germline CDR1 and CDR2: MNHEY and SVGAGI. This CDR3 contains 15 residues. CDR3 region: CASSYLGQGNSPLHF.

This rearrangement joins TRBV5-1 to TRBJ2-7; TCRdb calls TRBD1, which cannot be checked without DNA. Germline V lookup: CDR1 SGHRS, CDR2 YFSETQ. The CDR3 covers 15 residues. CDR3 sequence reads: CASSLGGTASYEQYF.

The chain has TRBV2 and TRBJ2-1; lacking DNA, the TRBD2 call made by TCRdb goes unchecked. The CDR3 is 15 amino acids. Germline-derived CDR1 and CDR2 are SNHLY and FYNNEI. This CDR3 reads CASQRRLAGYNEQFF.

The chain combines TRBV6-2 or TRBV6-3 with TRBJ2-2; TCRdb names TRBD2, which stays unverified in the absence of DNA. Germline CDR1 and CDR2: MNHEY and SVGEGT. The CDR3 spans 14 residues. CDR3 residues: CASSYHGTTGELFF.

Here the CDR3 reads CASSLGLAGGSDTQYF. V and J are TRBV5-4 and TRBJ2-3; TCRdb proposes TRBD2, but this gene call is untestable without DNA. Germline V gene lookup returns CDR1 SGHNT and CDR2 YYREEE (reference sequence). The CDR3 totals 16 residues.

J is TRBJ2-3 and V is TRBV20-1; the TCRdb D gene call, TRBD1, has no DNA to confirm it. This CDR3 contains 14 residues. CDR1 and CDR2 (germline): DFQATT, SNEGSKA (reference sequence). CDR3 amino acids: CSALRGPSTDTQYF.

The chain joins TRBV14 to TRBJ1-4; absent DNA, TCRdb's TRBD1 call cannot be checked. CDR3 length: 16 amino acids. The germline V gene encodes CDR1 SGHDN and CDR2 FVKESK. The CDR3 loop is CASSHRQGRANEKLFF.

V is TRBV20-1 and J is TRBJ1-1; the TCRdb call, TRBD1, lacks DNA for checking. Germline assignment: CDR1 DFQATT and CDR2 SNEGSKA (reference sequence). The CDR3 loop spans 14 amino acids. The CDR3 sequence is CSARKGARNTEAFF.

This sequence joins TRBV6-2 or TRBV6-3 and TRBJ1-2; TCRdb's assignment of TRBD1 cannot be checked, as there is no DNA. CDR1 is MNHEY, CDR2 SVGEGT, per germline. CDR3 size: 14 residues. The CDR3 sequence is CASSDSGTAYGYTF.

The V call is TRBV14, the J call TRBJ2-2; without DNA, the TCRdb call of TRBD2 cannot be checked. The CDR3 is made up of 16 amino acids. The germline V gene encodes CDR1 SGHDN and CDR2 FVKESK. The CDR3 region is CASSQVGGRNTGELFF. The full variable domain, completed using reference TRBV14 and TRBJ2-2, is EAGVTQFPSHSVIEKGQTVTLRCDPISGHDNLYWYRRVMGKEIKFLLHFVKESKQDESGMPNNRFLAERTGGTYSTLKVQPAELEDSGVYFCASSQVGGRNTGELFFGEGSRLTVL.

The chain employs TRBV18 and TRBJ2-3; TCRdb outputs TRBD1, but without DNA this stays unchecked. CDR3 length equals 16 residues. Per germline, CDR1 KGHSH and CDR2 LQKENI. CDR3 amino acids: CASSPLGTPGTDTQYF. The full variable domain, with the rest looked up from reference TRBV18 and TRBJ2-3, is NAGVMQNPRHLVRRRGQEARLRCSPMKGHSHVYWYRQLPEEGLKFMVYLQKENIIDESGMPKERFSAEFPKEGPSILRIQQVVRGDSAAYFCASSPLGTPGTDTQYFGPGTRLTVL.

V is TRBV5-1 and J is TRBJ1-1; TCRdb calls TRBD1, which cannot be checked without DNA. There are 15 residues in the CDR3. The germline V gene has CDR1 SGHRS and CDR2 YFSETQ. The CDR3 reads CASSLEGQMNTEAFF. Supplemented by reference TRBV5-1 and TRBJ1-1, the full variable domain reads KAGVTQTPRYLIKTRGQQVTLSCSPISGHRSVSWYQQTPGQGLQFLFEYFSETQRNKGNFPGRFSGRQFSNSRSEMNVSTLELGDSALYLCASSLEGQMNTEAFFGQGTRLTVV.

This chain joins TRBV12-3 or TRBV12-4 and TRBJ2-7; TCRdb lists TRBD1, though no DNA is available to test this call. The CDR3 covers 14 residues. CDR3 loop: CASSPGQGSHEQYF.